The text below deals with one T cell receptor beta chain. The CDR3 contains 12 residues. Germline values: CDR1 SGHKS, CDR2 YYEKEE (reference sequence). V lost 0 bases, J lost 5 bases, and 5 bases lay in between. The authors' processing: Reference gene primer amplification gave estimated nucleated cell counts. TCRdb keeps only in-frame clones here, not all; method: immunoSEQ multiplex PCR. V and J calls plus clone size are reproduced from that table; the DNA served to infer D and trimming. This sample has under 250,000 clones, with approximately 90% found just once. Assignments of participants to cohorts depended upon their own reported clinical history. These data belong to a study of blood T cell repertoires in COVID-19. About the research overall: T cells, B-cell-depleted T cells, or PBMCs provided the cDNA or gDNA that served as material.

This TCR derives from a young man who had recovered from COVID-19. The chain joins TRBV5-5 to TRBJ2-5; D is uncertain. Sequenced: PBMCs or T cells enriched from blood (not recorded which). The CDR3 loop is CASSLGRETQYF. DNA of the CDR3: TGTGCCAGCAGCTTGGGCCGGGAGACCCAGTACTTC. Supplemented by reference TRBV5-5 and TRBJ2-5, the full variable domain reads DAGVTQSPTHLIKTRGQQVTLRCSPISGHKSVSWYQQVLGQGPQFIFQYYEKEERGRGNFPDRFSARQFPNYSSELNVNALLLGDSALYLCASSLGRETQYFGPGTRLLVL.